The entry that follows covers one TCR beta chain sequence. Its cognate antigen is unknown. The germline V gene encodes CDR1 SGHTA and CDR2 FQGNSA. The CDR3 runs to 12 residues. Trimming removed 7 bases from V and 1 base from J, with 4 bases in between. Some clones are missing from TCRdb's copy, which holds only in-frame ones; the method was immunoSEQ multiplex PCR. The sample consists of 75,000 to 100,000 clones, roughly four fifths of them appearing once. The sample originates from a study of graft-versus-host responses after intestinal transplantation. Study results and limitations: Individuals who had graft-donor T cell macrochimerism had allografts that showed high graft-versus-host to host-versus-graft clonal ratios.

Sequenced here: unstimulated CD8+ T cells sorted from spleen or lymph node cells, sampled before intestinal transplant. The source is a human donor who received an intestinal transplant. The rearrangement links TRBV7-2 to TRBJ2-2; D unresolved. CDR3 residues: CASTQNTGELFF. CDR3 sequence (DNA): TGTGCCAGCACCCAGAACACCGGGGAGCTGTTTTTT.